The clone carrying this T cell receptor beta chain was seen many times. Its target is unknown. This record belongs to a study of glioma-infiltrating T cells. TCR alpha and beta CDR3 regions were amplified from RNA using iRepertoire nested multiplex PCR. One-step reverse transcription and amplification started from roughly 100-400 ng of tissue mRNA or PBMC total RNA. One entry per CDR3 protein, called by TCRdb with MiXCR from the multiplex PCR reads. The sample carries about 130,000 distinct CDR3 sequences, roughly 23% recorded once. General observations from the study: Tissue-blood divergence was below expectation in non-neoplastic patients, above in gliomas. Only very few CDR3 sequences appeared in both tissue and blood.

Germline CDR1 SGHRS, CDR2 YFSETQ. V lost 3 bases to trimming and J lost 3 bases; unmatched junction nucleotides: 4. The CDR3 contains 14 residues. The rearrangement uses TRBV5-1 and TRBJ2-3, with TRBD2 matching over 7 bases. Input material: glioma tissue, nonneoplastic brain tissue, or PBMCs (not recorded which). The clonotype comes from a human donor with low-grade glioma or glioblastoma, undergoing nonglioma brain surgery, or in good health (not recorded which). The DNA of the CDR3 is TGCGCCAGCAGCTGGGGGGGTTCGACAGATACGCAGTATTTT. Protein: CASSWGGSTDTQYF. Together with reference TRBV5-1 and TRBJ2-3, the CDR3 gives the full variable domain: KAGVTQTPRYLIKTRGQQVTLSCSPISGHRSVSWYQQTPGQGLQFLFEYFSETQRNKGNFPGRFSGRQFSNSRSEMNVSTLELGDSALYLCASSWGGSTDTQYFGPGTRLTVL.